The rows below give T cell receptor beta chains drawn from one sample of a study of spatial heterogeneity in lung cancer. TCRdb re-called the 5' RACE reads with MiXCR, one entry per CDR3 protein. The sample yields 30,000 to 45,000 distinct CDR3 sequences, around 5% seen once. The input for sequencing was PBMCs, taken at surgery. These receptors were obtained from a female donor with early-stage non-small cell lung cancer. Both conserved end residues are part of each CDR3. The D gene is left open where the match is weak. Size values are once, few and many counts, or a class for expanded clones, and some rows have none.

CDR3: CASSLKRAPEAFF; DNA: TGTGCCAGCAGCTTAAAAAGGGCCCCTGAAGCTTTCTTT; J: TRBJ1-1; V: TRBV7-9; size: many; D: -
CDR3: CASSIETAPGDEQFF; DNA: TGTGCCAGTAGTATAGAAACGGCCCCCGGTGATGAGCAGTTCTTC; J: TRBJ2-1; V: TRBV19; size: -; D: -
CDR3: CATAGGRGETQYF; DNA: TGTGCCACGGCCGGGGGGAGGGGAGAGACCCAGTACTTC; J: TRBJ2-5; V: TRBV10-3; size: -; D: TRBD2
CDR3: CASSTPGTGAFF; DNA: TGTGCCAGCAGCACGCCTGGGACAGGAGCGTTCTTC; J: TRBJ2-1; V: TRBV2; size: many; D: TRBD1
CDR3: CASSLVGGIGYTF; DNA: TGTGCCAGCAGCTTAGTAGGAGGGATCGGCTACACCTTC; J: TRBJ1-2; V: TRBV7-2; size: many; D: -
CDR3: CASSLGGGGVEYF; DNA: TGTGCCAGCAGCTTAGGCGGTGGGGGAGTTGAGTACTTC; J: TRBJ2-7; V: TRBV13; size: many; D: -
CDR3: CASSSGQSRRTDTQYF; DNA: TGTGCCAGCAGTTCCGGACAGAGCCGGAGAACAGATACGCAGTATTTT; J: TRBJ2-3; V: TRBV12-3/TRBV12-4; size: many; D: -
CDR3: CASSSNRVRLNEQFF; DNA: TGTGCCAGCAGTTCCAACAGGGTAAGGCTCAATGAGCAGTTCTTC; J: TRBJ2-1; V: TRBV12-3/TRBV12-4; size: many; D: -
CDR3: CASSSVDLANEQFF; DNA: TGTGCCAGCAGTTCGGTCGACCTTGCCAATGAGCAGTTCTTC; J: TRBJ2-1; V: TRBV6-6; size: many; D: -
CDR3: CASSSTGDPLDTQYF; DNA: TGTGCCAGCAGTTCGACAGGGGACCCACTTGATACGCAGTATTTT; J: TRBJ2-3; V: TRBV28; size: many; D: TRBD1
CDR3: CASSSNRGKETQYF; DNA: TGTGCCAGCAGCTCAAACAGGGGAAAGGAGACCCAGTACTTC; J: TRBJ2-5; V: TRBV11-2; size: -; D: TRBD1
CDR3: CASSFNRVSDTEAFF; DNA: TGTGCCAGCAGCTTCAACAGGGTAAGCGACACTGAAGCTTTCTTT; J: TRBJ1-1; V: TRBV7-9; size: many; D: -
CDR3: CASSFTSGSRGEQYF; DNA: TGCGCCAGCAGCTTTACTAGCGGGAGTAGAGGGGAGCAGTACTTC; J: TRBJ2-7; V: TRBV5-1; size: many; D: TRBD2
CDR3: CASSPWTGGDRNIQYF; DNA: TGTGCCAGCAGCCCCTGGACAGGGGGCGACAGGAACATTCAGTACTTC; J: TRBJ2-4; V: TRBV6-5; size: -; D: TRBD1
CDR3: CASSRTSGTSSYEQYF; DNA: TGTGCCAGCAGTCGGACTAGCGGGACCTCGTCCTACGAGCAGTACTTC; J: TRBJ2-7; V: TRBV7-9; size: -; D: TRBD2
CDR3: CATSDLSDTRDKPQHF; DNA: TGTGCCACCAGTGATTTGTCGGACACCCGAGATAAGCCCCAGCATTTT; J: TRBJ1-5; V: TRBV24-1; size: many; D: -
CDR3: CASSRTPWVAGDAYNEQFF; DNA: TGTGCCAGCAGCCGAACCCCCTGGGTTGCGGGAGACGCCTACAATGAGCAGTTCTTC; J: TRBJ2-1; V: TRBV27; size: many; D: TRBD2
CDR3: CASSSSGRARETQYF; DNA: TGTGCCAGCAGTTCGAGCGGGAGGGCCCGTGAGACCCAGTACTTC; J: TRBJ2-5; V: TRBV7-2; size: many; D: TRBD2
CDR3: CSVEGGRTDTQYF; DNA: TGCAGCGTTGAAGGAGGACGCACAGATACGCAGTATTTT; J: TRBJ2-3; V: TRBV29-1; size: many; D: -
CDR3: CASSQEHKRSTGELFF; DNA: TGCGCCAGCAGCCAAGAACATAAGCGGAGCACCGGGGAGCTGTTTTTT; J: TRBJ2-2; V: TRBV4-1; size: -; D: -
CDR3: CAISSRAGYGYTF; DNA: TGTGCCATCAGTTCGAGGGCGGGCTATGGCTACACCTTC; J: TRBJ1-2; V: TRBV10-3; size: many; D: -
CDR3: CASSVLAVMNTGELFF; DNA: TGTGCCAGCAGCGTACTAGCGGTCATGAACACCGGGGAGCTGTTTTTT; J: TRBJ2-2; V: TRBV7-9; size: -; D: TRBD2
CDR3: CASSRGLDGRGGKQYF; DNA: TGCGCCAGCAGCCGGGGACTGGACGGAAGGGGAGGCAAGCAGTACTTC; J: TRBJ2-7; V: TRBV5-1; size: many; D: -
CDR3: CVSSPGHLQETQYF; DNA: TGTGTCAGCAGCCCGGGACACCTTCAAGAGACCCAGTACTTC; J: TRBJ2-5; V: TRBV7-8; size: many; D: -
CDR3: CASSLEPGNQPQHF; DNA: TGTGCCAGCAGCTTAGAACCCGGGAATCAGCCCCAGCATTTT; J: TRBJ1-5; V: TRBV11-2; size: many; D: -
CDR3: CSVGPGQGSNYGYTF; DNA: TGCAGCGTAGGCCCGGGACAGGGGAGCAACTATGGCTACACCTTC; J: TRBJ1-2; V: TRBV29-1; size: many; D: TRBD1
CDR3: CASSLGRTPGGYTF; DNA: TGTGCCAGCAGCTTGGGCAGGACTCCAGGTGGCTACACCTTC; J: TRBJ1-2; V: TRBV7-2; size: -; D: -
CDR3: CASSPPSGQETQYF; DNA: TGTGCCAGCTCACCACCTTCTGGACAAGAGACCCAGTACTTC; J: TRBJ2-5; V: TRBV18; size: few; D: -
CDR3: CSAQASGRAGATDTQYF; DNA: TGCAGTGCGCAAGCTAGCGGGAGGGCCGGGGCCACAGATACGCAGTATTTT; J: TRBJ2-3; V: TRBV20-1; size: many; D: TRBD2
CDR3: CASSLTEYTEAFF; DNA: TGTGCCAGCAGTCTGACAGAATACACTGAAGCTTTCTTT; J: TRBJ1-1; V: TRBV27; size: many; D: -
CDR3: CSGDPGAGSSYEQYF; DNA: TGCAGCGGTGATCCGGGAGCGGGAAGCTCCTACGAGCAGTACTTC; J: TRBJ2-7; V: TRBV29-1; size: many; D: TRBD2
CDR3: CSASPPRDRRSYEQYF; DNA: TGCAGTGCTAGCCCCCCCCGGGACCGCAGATCCTACGAGCAGTACTTC; J: TRBJ2-7; V: TRBV20-1; size: many; D: -
CDR3: CASSQGRQETQYF; DNA: TGTGCCAGCAGTCAAGGACGGCAAGAGACCCAGTACTTC; J: TRBJ2-5; V: TRBV2; size: -; D: -
CDR3: CSARDSRGSYEQYF; DNA: TGCAGTGCTAGAGATTCCAGGGGCTCCTACGAGCAGTACTTC; J: TRBJ2-7; V: TRBV20-1; size: -; D: -
CDR3: CSGETGRGGGYTF; DNA: TGCAGCGGAGAGACAGGGAGAGGAGGCGGCTACACCTTC; J: TRBJ1-2; V: TRBV29-1; size: many; D: TRBD1
CDR3: CASSQERGGLNEQFF; DNA: TGCGCCAGCAGCCAAGAGCGGGGGGGATTGAATGAGCAGTTCTTC; J: TRBJ2-1; V: TRBV4-1; size: many; D: TRBD2
CDR3: CASSQGGLAASYNEQFF; DNA: TGCGCCAGCAGCCAAGGAGGGCTAGCGGCCTCCTACAATGAGCAGTTCTTC; J: TRBJ2-1; V: TRBV4-3; size: -; D: TRBD2
CDR3: CASSSLLQETQYF; DNA: TGTGCCAGCAGTAGCCTCCTGCAAGAGACCCAGTACTTC; J: TRBJ2-5; V: TRBV6-1; size: -; D: -
CDR3: CASSVTGNYSPLHF; DNA: TGTGCCAGCAGTGTAACAGGGAACTATTCACCCCTCCACTTT; J: TRBJ1-6; V: TRBV27; size: many; D: -
CDR3: CASSSQGVQPQHF; DNA: TGTGCCAGCAGCTCCCAAGGCGTTCAGCCCCAGCATTTT; J: TRBJ1-5; V: TRBV7-2; size: many; D: -
CDR3: CASSLDPAGSYNEQFF; DNA: TGCGCCAGCAGCTTGGACCCCGCCGGCTCCTACAATGAGCAGTTCTTC; J: TRBJ2-1; V: TRBV5-1; size: many; D: -
CDR3: CATSARAGGETQYF; DNA: TGTGCCACCAGCGCGAGGGCCGGAGGAGAGACCCAGTACTTC; J: TRBJ2-5; V: TRBV15; size: few; D: -
CDR3: CASSQDSIGGTEAFF; DNA: TGCGCCAGCAGCCAAGATTCAATTGGGGGGACTGAAGCTTTCTTT; J: TRBJ1-1; V: TRBV4-3; size: many; D: -
CDR3: CAISELGQGVGEQYF; DNA: TGTGCCATCAGTGAACTGGGACAGGGGGTTGGGGAGCAGTACTTC; J: TRBJ2-7; V: TRBV10-3; size: many; D: TRBD1
CDR3: CASSRRTGEETQYF; DNA: TGTGCCAGCAGCCGGCGAACTGGAGAAGAGACCCAGTACTTC; J: TRBJ2-5; V: TRBV12-3/TRBV12-4; size: many; D: -
CDR3: CASSLGLGGYEQYF; DNA: TGTGCCAGCAGCTTAGGCCTCGGCGGCTACGAGCAGTACTTC; J: TRBJ2-7; V: TRBV7-8; size: many; D: -
CDR3: CSVLTSGGLNTGELFF; DNA: TGCAGCGTCCTTACTAGCGGGGGATTGAACACCGGGGAGCTGTTTTTT; J: TRBJ2-2; V: TRBV29-1; size: -; D: TRBD2
CDR3: CASSSNTLAESSYNEQFF; DNA: TGTGCCAGCAGCTCCAATACTCTAGCGGAGAGCTCCTACAATGAGCAGTTCTTC; J: TRBJ2-1; V: TRBV7-8; size: many; D: TRBD2
CDR3: CASSQSQSLASF; DNA: TGTGCCAGCAGCCAAAGTCAGTCATTAGCGAGCTTT; J: TRBJ2-3; V: TRBV3-1; size: -; D: -
CDR3: CASSPGQYEQYF; DNA: TGTGCCAGCAGCCCGGGACAGTACGAGCAGTACTTC; J: TRBJ2-7; V: TRBV28; size: few; D: TRBD1
CDR3: CASSHSVRRNTGELFF; DNA: TGTGCCAGCAGTCATTCGGTACGGCGGAACACCGGGGAGCTGTTTTTT; J: TRBJ2-2; V: TRBV6-5; size: many; D: -
CDR3: CASSPTGTSGYNEQFF; DNA: TGTGCCAGCAGCCCGACCGGGACTAGCGGCTACAATGAGCAGTTCTTC; J: TRBJ2-1; V: TRBV7-3; size: many; D: TRBD2
CDR3: CSASLLGTVRSVEQYF; DNA: TGCAGTGCTAGCCTCCTTGGGACAGTCCGGTCTGTGGAGCAGTACTTC; J: TRBJ2-7; V: TRBV20-1; size: -; D: TRBD1
CDR3: CSVASLQETQYF; DNA: TGCAGCGTTGCTAGCCTCCAAGAGACCCAGTACTTC; J: TRBJ2-5; V: TRBV29-1; size: -; D: -
CDR3: CASSLGYRGAIGETQYF; DNA: TGTGCCAGCAGCTTAGGATATCGGGGGGCCATAGGGGAGACCCAGTACTTC; J: TRBJ2-5; V: TRBV7-8; size: -; D: -
CDR3: CASSFQTASYEQYF; DNA: TGTGCCAGCAGCTTTCAGACAGCCTCCTACGAGCAGTACTTC; J: TRBJ2-7; V: TRBV11-1; size: many; D: -
CDR3: CASSEGRAYSPLHF; DNA: TGTGCCAGCAGTGAGGGCAGGGCTTACTCACCCCTCCACTTT; J: TRBJ1-6; V: TRBV2; size: few; D: -
CDR3: CASSPRGGGGTYEQYF; DNA: TGCGCCAGCAGCCCCCGGGGGGGCGGGGGCACCTACGAGCAGTACTTC; J: TRBJ2-7; V: TRBV4-3; size: many; D: TRBD2
CDR3: CSARAATSGGAVPDTQYF; DNA: TGCAGTGCTAGAGCCGCGACTAGCGGGGGGGCCGTCCCAGATACGCAGTATTTT; J: TRBJ2-3; V: TRBV20-1; size: many; D: TRBD2